This TCR beta chain was sequenced during a study of blood T cell repertoires in COVID-19. Study at large: Samples taken during acute and convalescent COVID-19 were collected in the United States, Italy and Spain. T cells, B-cell-depleted T cells, or PBMCs provided the cDNA or gDNA that served as material.

This CDR3 spans 11 amino acids. Germline V gene sequence: CDR1 GTSNPN, CDR2 SVGIG (reference sequence). Trimming took off 7 bases at V and 8 bases at J, with 14 bases between the two ends. Per the authors' pipeline: Quantification of nucleated cells was approximated via reference gene primer amplification. The data were produced by immunoSEQ multiplex PCR, yet TCRdb's version contains in-frame clones alone and is incomplete. The D gene and trimming were derived from the DNA, and the V and J assignments and clone size from that table. This table holds roughly 38,000 clones, 81% found once. The sample consisted of peripheral blood. The clonotype comes from a man in his forties with active or convalescent COVID-19. The chain employs TRBV30 and TRBJ1-2; a weak D match, TRBD1 (5 bases). The CDR3 DNA follows: TGTGCCTTAATAGGGGCGGGGGGCTACACCTTC. Its translation is CALIGAGGYTF.